This T cell receptor (beta chain) stems from a study of blood T cell repertoires in COVID-19 (TCRdb year 2020). Turning to the overall study: Samples covering the acute and convalescent phases of COVID-19 were provided by collaborators in the United States, Italy and Spain. The prospective study material was composed of cDNA or gDNA derived from T cells, B-cell-depleted T cells, or PBMCs. The dataset comprised deeply sampled blood TCRbeta repertoires from subjects exposed to, actively infected with, or recovered from COVID-19. A freely available public database, intended as a resource for researchers studying the immune response to SARS-CoV-2, is where the repertoires were released. The samples were drawn from the first 160 participants of the ongoing ImmuneRACE study and from roughly 1,300 subjects provided by 6 global collaborators. Sample metadata almost always included a de-identified subject ID, COVID-19 status, age in years and sex. Where HLA class I and class II types were available, the types were taken from metadata supplied by the sample provider, not from assay-based typing.

General conclusions and limits of the study: Clinical and demographic metadata were provided uncurated, with the amount varying by source and participant.

TCRbeta CDR3 regions were amplified from genomic DNA using the immunoSEQ Assay, a bias-controlled multiplex PCR. The original pipeline was this. Within the assay, amplification of reference gene primers was used to estimate how many nucleated cells each sample contained. To quantify the absolute abundance of each unique TCRbeta CDR3 rearrangement, sequence reads were collapsed and filtered. For each sample, productive Simpson clonality was calculated as the square root of Simpson's diversity index across productive rearrangements. Held by TCRdb, this immuneACCESS table contains in-frame sequences only and omits some clones. Under half of the omission traces to an unresolved V gene where checked; the cause of the rest is unknown. Clone size and V and J calls were adopted from that table, with D and trimming inferred from the DNA. The sample contains 150,000 to 200,000 clones, just under 85% of them found a single time. The top ten hold about 2.7% of the sample.

One collaborating source in Seattle enrolled patients while the patients were actively infected and followed the patients over time throughout the course of disease. Whole blood was collected in K2EDTA tubes by collaborating institutions according to the institutions' own protocols. Collaborator samples were shipped for TCRbeta analysis as frozen whole blood, isolated PBMCs, or DNA extracted from either sample type. A distance of 11 bases separates the germline ends of V and J, which lose 3 bases and 2 bases respectively. The germline V gene specifies MNHNS as CDR1 and SASEGT as CDR2. The CDR3 measures 15 amino acids from cysteine to phenylalanine. The CDR3 DNA has 45 bases and is translated from base 1. Note on this clone: The specificity of this receptor is unknown. Nothing much larger sits one base from this clone, and base qualities are not available.

This chain joins TRBV6-1 to TRBJ1-5; the D gene remains uncertain. The sequenced material came from peripheral blood. This TCR was recovered from a woman aged 80 or over with COVID-19, enrolled during active disease. The bases read TGTGCCAGCAGTGATGGCTGGGCCGGCAATCAGCCCCAGCATTTT. Translated, it reads CASSDGWAGNQPQHF.